The 32 T cell receptor beta chains below come from one sample, sequenced in a study of cytomegalovirus exposure and HLA in healthy donors. Amplification used 60 Vbeta primers and 13 Jbeta primers. Generated by immunoSEQ multiplex PCR, the TCRdb table keeps only in-frame clones and is missing some. The table has about 160,000 clones, roughly 71% seen once. The specimen sequenced was PBMCs. Receptor source: a woman in her fifties or sixties in good health and CMV-seropositive.

The CDR3 region has the DNA TGCGCCAGCAGCTTGGCACGCGGGGGCGGAGAGACCCAGTACTTC. Residues: CASSLARGGGETQYF. This sequence joins TRBV5-1 and TRBJ2-5, with a possible D match to TRBD2 (7 bases). The CDR3 contains 15 residues. The germline gives CDR1 SGHRS, CDR2 YFSETQ. V lost 0 bases and J lost 4, with 13 bases in between.

Here the CDR3 DNA reads TGTGCCAGCAGCTTACGGCAGGGGCCGTTAGACACTGAAGCTTTCTTT. Its protein is CASSLRQGPLDTEAFF. The rearrangement links TRBV7-9 to TRBJ1-1, with D possibly being TRBD1 (6 bases). CDR3 length: 16 amino acids. Trimming pared 2 bases from V and 3 bases from J, leaving 16 bases between. In germline, CDR1 is SEHNR, CDR2 FQNEAQ (reference sequence).

This clone appeared once. The chain is built from TRBV4-1 and TRBJ1-4, with TRBD1 matching 7 bases. The CDR3 has 15 amino acids. Losses at the gene ends were 1 base for V and 3 bases for J; bases not matched to a gene: 2. Germline V gene lookup returns CDR1 MGHRA and CDR2 YSYEKL. The CDR3 DNA is TGCGCCAGCAGCCAAGGCGGGACAGCTAATGAAAAACTGTTTTTT. As protein: CASSQGGTANEKLFF.

Here the CDR3 DNA reads TGTGCCAGCAGCTTAGTGACAGTATTTTTCTCGCAGGACACTGAAGCTTTCTTT. Translated, it gives CASSLVTVFFSQDTEAFF. V usage is TRBV11-2 and J usage is TRBJ1-1; possibly TRBD1 for D (5 bases). CDR1 is SGHAT and CDR2 is FQNNGV in the germline V gene. The ends were cut back, 1 base at V and 3 bases at J, with 21 bases in the middle. This CDR3 has 18 amino acids.

The J gene is TRBJ2-2, the V gene TRBV15; D is ambiguous. Trimming stripped 0 bases from V and 6 bases from J, with 2 bases between. The germline V gene has CDR1 LNHNV and CDR2 YYDKDF (reference sequence). This CDR3 region has 12 residues. The CDR3 nucleotides read TGTGCCACCAGCAGAGACGCCGGGGAGCTGTTTTTT. Encoded protein: CATSRDAGELFF.

This clone was detected a few times. V usage is TRBV7-6 and J usage is TRBJ2-1, with a weak D call TRBD2 (6 bases). Germline values: CDR1 SGHVS, CDR2 FNYEAQ. The CDR3 spans 13 residues. Trimming cost V 5 bases and J 5 bases, with 10 bases left between them. CDR3 loop: CASSRGEHNEQFF. CDR3 nucleotide sequence: TGTGCCAGCAGCCGCGGGGAACACAATGAGCAGTTCTTC.

The genes are TRBV2 and TRBJ2-1; D perhaps matches TRBD1 (5 bases). There are 17 residues in the CDR3. V lost 6 bases, J lost 5 bases, and 23 bases lay in between. Looked up from germline, CDR1 is SNHLY and CDR2 is FYNNEI. The CDR3 coding sequence is TGTGCCAGCAGGTACGAACCGGCGTCAGGGCCCCACAATGAGCAGTTCTTC. Translated: CASRYEPASGPHNEQFF. The whole variable domain, filled in from reference TRBV2 and TRBJ2-1, reads EPEVTQTPSHQVTQMGQEVILRCVPISNHLYFYWYRQILGQKVEFLVSFYNNEISEKSEIFDDQFSVERPDGSNFTLKIRSTKLEDSAMYFCASRYEPASGPHNEQFFGPGTRLTVL.

The gene calls are TRBV16 and TRBJ2-1; D is unresolved. The V end lost 4 bases, the J end lost 4 bases, and 8 bases lay between the germline ends. From germline, CDR1 is KGHSY and CDR2 FQNENV. This CDR3 region has 13 residues. The CDR3 DNA follows: TGTGCCAGCAGCCCTGTACGGTACAATGAGCAGTTCTTC. It is translated as CASSPVRYNEQFF. The entire variable domain, with the rest obtained from reference TRBV16 and TRBJ2-1, is as follows: GEEVAQTPKHLVRGEGQKAKLYCAPIKGHSYVFWYQQVLKNEFKFLISFQNENVFDETGMPKERFSAKCLPNSPCSLEIQATKLEDSAVYFCASSPVRYNEQFFGPGTRLTVL.

This clone was counted a single time. V is TRBV13 and J is TRBJ2-2; D may be TRBD1 (5 bases). CDR3 length: 13 residues. Germline CDR1 and CDR2: PRHDT and FYEKMQ (reference sequence). With 5 bases removed from V and 7 bases from J, the gap between germline ends came to 11 bases. The CDR3 loop is CASSLGASGELFF. CDR3 coding DNA: TGTGCCAGCAGCCTTGGGGCGAGCGGGGAGCTGTTTTTT.

The rearrangement links TRBV6-6 to TRBJ2-5, with D unclear. The V end lost 4 bases, the J end lost 5 bases, and 14 bases lay between the germline ends. CDR1 is MNHNY and CDR2 is SVGAGI in the germline V gene (reference sequence). This CDR3 is 14 amino acids long. This CDR3 is CASSLASSWETQYF. The CDR3 coding sequence is TGTGCCAGCAGTTTGGCTAGTTCATGGGAGACCCAGTACTTC.

This clone was counted between two and nine times. The rearrangement links TRBV6-6 to TRBJ1-1, with D uncertain. CDR1 and CDR2 from the germline V gene are MNHNY and SVGAGI (reference sequence). V dropped 0 bases and J dropped 11 bases, with 13 bases sitting between them. The CDR3 runs to 13 residues. CDR3 coding DNA: TGTGCCAGCAGTTACTCCCCCGCCCTTCGGGCTTTCTTT. It codes for CASSYSPALRAFF.

The table lists this clone with a few counts. This chain joins TRBV6-5 and TRBJ2-7; TRBD1 is a possible D gene (6 bases). Trimming removed 7 bases at V and 2 bases at J, with 15 bases between. The CDR3 has 14 amino acids. CDR1 MNHEY and CDR2 SVGAGI come from the germline V gene. The CDR3 DNA reads as TGTGCCAGCATTTTTAGGGACACTGCCTACGAGCAGTACTTC. This encodes CASIFRDTAYEQYF.

There are a few counts of this clone. The chain has TRBV20-1 and TRBJ1-6; D uncertain. The germline V and J ends were trimmed by 3 bases and 10 bases, with 7 bases remaining between them. This CDR3 has 11 amino acids. Germline V gene lookup returns CDR1 DFQATT and CDR2 SNEGSKA (reference sequence). CDR3 residues: CSASHGSPLHF. The CDR3 region has the DNA TGCAGTGCTAGCCACGGGTCACCCCTCCACTTT.

There are a few counts of this clone. The V and J genes are TRBV30 and TRBJ1-4; 8 positions match TRBD1. The CDR3 extends over 13 amino acids. In germline, CDR1 is GTSNPN, CDR2 SVGIG (reference sequence). The V gene end was trimmed by 3 bases and the J gene end by 7 bases; junction bases not matched to a gene: 4. CDR3 in DNA: TGTGCCTGGAGGGCAGGGGGCTTTGAAAAACTGTTTTTT. This encodes CAWRAGGFEKLFF.

V and J are TRBV5-4 and TRBJ2-7, with 8 bases fitting TRBD1. V trimming: 4 bases; J trimming: 0 bases; junction bases outside the gene matches: 9. The CDR3 has 16 residues. Per the germline V gene, CDR1 is SGHNT and CDR2 is YYREEE (reference sequence). The CDR3 nucleotides read TGTGCCAGCAGCAGGGGGGACAGGCCCAGCTCCTACGAGCAGTACTTC. Its translation is CASSRGDRPSSYEQYF.

V usage is TRBV27 and J usage is TRBJ2-3; tentatively, D is TRBD2 (5 bases). The CDR3 length is 14 residues. Germline V gene data show CDR1 as MNHEY and CDR2 as SMNVEV (reference sequence). V lost 2 bases to trimming and J lost 5 bases, with 11 bases between them. CDR3: CASSLEGWRDTQYF. CDR3 coding DNA: TGTGCCAGCAGTTTAGAGGGTTGGAGAGATACGCAGTATTTT.

This clone was seen a handful of times. This chain uses TRBV9 with TRBJ2-7, with 15 bases that match TRBD2. After removal of 3 bases from V and 6 bases from J, the junction contained 4 bases not matched to a gene. CDR3 length: 15 amino acids. Germline V gene sequence: CDR1 SGDLS, CDR2 YYNGEE. DNA of the CDR3: TGTGCCAGCAGCGGGACTAGCGGGGGGGCCGGCGAGCAGTACTTC. This gives the protein CASSGTSGGAGEQYF.

This clone was seen repeatedly, ten times or more. This chain joins TRBV5-4 and TRBJ1-1; D is unresolved. CDR1 and CDR2 from the germline V gene are SGHNT and YYREEE (reference sequence). The CDR3 sequence is 14 residues long. V was cut by 3 bases and J by 6 bases, with 15 bases left in between. CDR3 bases: TGTGCCAGCAGCTGGGGAGGGAGGAGTGCTGAAGCTTTCTTT. This translates into CASSWGGRSAEAFF.

A word on this clone: At one end, the junction sequence differs from germline, possibly due to a read error. V gene TRBV6-5 combines with J gene TRBJ1-4; D gene uncertain. This CDR3 contains 13 residues. CDR1 and CDR2 from the germline V gene are MNHEY and SVGAGI. The CDR3 coding sequence is TGTGCCAGCAGGACAACGATTAATGAAAAACTGCTTTTT. Translating gives CASRTTINEKLLF.

This clone has only one observation. Written as DNA, the CDR3 is TGCGCCAGCAGCCCCGGGGGGAGCAGCCTCTGGGAGCAGTTCTTC. Protein sequence: CASSPGGSSLWEQFF. This chain connects TRBV5-1 to TRBJ2-1; TRBD2 aligns across 7 bases. Germline V gene lookup returns CDR1 SGHRS and CDR2 YFSETQ. Trimming removed 4 bases from V and 10 bases from J; junction bases left unmatched: 14. The CDR3 loop spans 15 amino acids.

The chain combines TRBV7-9 with TRBJ2-3, with D maybe TRBD2 (6 bases). Germline CDR1 is SEHNR and CDR2 is FQNEAQ (reference sequence). This CDR3 has 17 residues. Trimming pared 5 bases from V and 1 base from J, leaving 19 bases between. The CDR3, as DNA: TGTGCCAGCAGCAATCCCCAGACTAGTCGCGGCACAGATACGCAGTATTTT. Its protein product is CASSNPQTSRGTDTQYF.

This clone was seen a few times. The sample contains more than one DNA sequence encoding this CDR3. The rearrangement uses TRBV27 and TRBJ1-1, with a tentative D call TRBD1 (5 bases). The CDR3 sequence is 14 residues long. CDR1 is MNHEY, CDR2 SMNVEV, per germline (reference sequence). The ends were cut back, 2 bases at V and 1 base at J, with 8 bases in the middle. The CDR3 nucleotides are TGTGCCAGCAGTTTACAGGGCTCGAACACTGAAGCTTTCTTT. Protein product: CASSLQGSNTEAFF.

CDR3 DNA sequence: TGTGCCAGCAGTCCAGGGCCCCCGGACTATGGCTACACCTTC. Encoded protein: CASSPGPPDYGYTF. The rearrangement uses TRBV6-1 and TRBJ1-2; D is possibly TRBD1 (5 bases). Looked up from germline, CDR1 is MNHNS and CDR2 is SASEGT. Trimming shortened V by 5 bases and J by 3 bases, and 13 bases separated the two germline ends. There are 14 residues in the CDR3.

This clone was recorded at least ten times. The chain combines TRBV5-4 with TRBJ2-1; D possibly corresponds to TRBD1 (6 bases). Germline values: CDR1 SGHNT, CDR2 YYREEE (reference sequence). The CDR3 loop spans 16 amino acids. Deletions cut 4 bases from V and 1 base from J, with 15 bases between. CDR3 loop: CASSGGGQISYNEQFF. In DNA form, the CDR3 reads TGTGCCAGCAGCGGGGGCGGACAGATTTCCTACAATGAGCAGTTCTTC.

This clone was counted a few times. V gene TRBV6-1 combines with J gene TRBJ1-3; D remains unclear. The CDR3 extends over 15 amino acids. The ends were cut back, 3 bases at V and 7 bases at J, with 16 bases in the middle. CDR1 and CDR2 from the germline V gene are MNHNS and SASEGT. CDR3 loop: CASSDTAEAWNTIYF. The CDR3 DNA reads TGTGCCAGCAGTGATACGGCCGAGGCGTGGAACACCATATATTTT.

V and J are TRBV4-1 and TRBJ2-5, with D maybe TRBD2 (6 bases). Matching the DNA end better, TRBJ2-7 makes the J call doubtful. Germline V lookup: CDR1 MGHRA, CDR2 YSYEKL. The CDR3 covers 13 residues. CDR3 bases: TGCGCCAGCAGCCAAGATCGGGGGACCGAGCAGTACTTC. This translates into CASSQDRGTEQYF.

The sample holds one count of this clone. V usage is TRBV7-2 and J usage is TRBJ1-2; a possible D gene is TRBD1 (5 bases). Germline CDR1 is SGHTA and CDR2 is FQGNSA. Trimming stripped 1 base from V and 4 bases from J, with 7 bases between. CDR3 length equals 13 residues. The CDR3 DNA follows: TGTGCCAGCAGCTTAGAGGGGTTCTATGGCTACACCTTC. This codes for CASSLEGFYGYTF.

The chain employs TRBV2 and TRBJ2-7, with D possibly TRBD1 on 6 matching bases. Germline V gene sequence: CDR1 SNHLY, CDR2 FYNNEI. The CDR3 spans 12 residues. Trimming removed 5 bases from V and 5 bases from J, with 10 bases in between. CDR3 protein: CASSNRVHEQYF. CDR3 bases: TGTGCCAGCAGTAACAGGGTCCACGAGCAGTACTTC.

Here the CDR3 reads CAISVGQDGSQPQHF. Here the CDR3 DNA reads TGTGCCATCAGTGTAGGACAAGATGGAAGTCAGCCCCAGCATTTT. The rearrangement joins TRBV10-3 to TRBJ1-5, with a weak D call TRBD1 (5 bases). The CDR3 runs 15 residues. The V end was cut by 4 bases, the J end by 6 bases, with 16 bases between. Germline V gene data show CDR1 as ENHRY and CDR2 as SYGVKD.

The chain recombines TRBV2 with TRBJ1-2; D not certain. Between the trimmed V and J ends, which lost 6 bases and 0 bases, there was a span of 8 bases. The CDR3 has 13 residues. Germline loops: CDR1 SNHLY, CDR2 FYNNEI. The CDR3 protein is CASRTTTNYGYTF. Here the CDR3 DNA reads TGTGCCAGCAGGACCACTACTAACTATGGCTACACCTTC.

The chain combines TRBV7-7 with TRBJ1-1; TRBD1 aligns across 8 bases. The CDR3 runs to 15 residues. Trimming removed 2 bases from V and 0 bases from J; junction bases left unmatched: 2. The germline V gene encodes CDR1 SSHAT and CDR2 FNYEAQ (reference sequence). CDR3 DNA: TGTGCCAGCAGCTTAAGGGGACAGGTGAACACTGAAGCTTTCTTT. It translates to CASSLRGQVNTEAFF.

This clone was detected only a few times. This rearrangement joins TRBV7-9 to TRBJ1-2; D is unclear. Between the trimmed V and J ends, which lost 4 bases and 7 bases, there was a span of 16 bases. The germline CDR1 and CDR2 sequences are SEHNR and FQNEAQ (reference sequence). The CDR3 has 14 amino acids. CDR3 DNA sequence: TGTGCCAGCAGCTCTTTAAACTTCTATGGTGGCTACACCTTC. This gives the protein CASSSLNFYGGYTF.